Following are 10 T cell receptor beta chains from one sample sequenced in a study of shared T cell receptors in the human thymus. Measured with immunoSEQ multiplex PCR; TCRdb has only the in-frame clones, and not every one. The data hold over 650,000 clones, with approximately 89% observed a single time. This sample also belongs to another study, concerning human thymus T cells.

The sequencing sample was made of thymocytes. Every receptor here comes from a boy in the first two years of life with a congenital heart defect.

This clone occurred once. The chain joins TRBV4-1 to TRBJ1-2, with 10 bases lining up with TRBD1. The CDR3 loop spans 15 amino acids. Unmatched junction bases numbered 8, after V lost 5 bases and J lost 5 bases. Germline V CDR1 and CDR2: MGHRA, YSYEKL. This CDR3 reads CASSSDRGRPYGYTF. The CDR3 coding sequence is TGCGCCAGCAGCTCCGACAGGGGGCGACCTTATGGCTACACCTTC.

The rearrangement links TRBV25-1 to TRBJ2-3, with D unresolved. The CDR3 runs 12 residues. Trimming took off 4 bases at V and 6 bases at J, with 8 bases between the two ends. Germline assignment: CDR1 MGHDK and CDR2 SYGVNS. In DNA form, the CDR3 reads TGTGCCAGCAGTGCGAGAGCGGATACGCAGTATTTT. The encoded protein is CASSARADTQYF.

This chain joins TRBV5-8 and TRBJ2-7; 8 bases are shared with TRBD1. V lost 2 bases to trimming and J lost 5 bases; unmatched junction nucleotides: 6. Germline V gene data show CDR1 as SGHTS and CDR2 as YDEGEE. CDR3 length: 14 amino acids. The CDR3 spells CASSFGQGAHEQYF. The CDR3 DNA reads TGTGCCAGCAGCTTTGGGCAGGGGGCCCACGAGCAGTACTTC.

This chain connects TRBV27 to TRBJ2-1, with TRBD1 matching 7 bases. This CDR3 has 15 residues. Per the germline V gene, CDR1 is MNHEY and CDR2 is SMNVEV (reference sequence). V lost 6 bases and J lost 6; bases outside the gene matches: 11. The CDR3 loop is CASRQTGQCINEQFF. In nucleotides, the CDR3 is TGTGCCAGCAGACAAACGGGACAGTGTATCAATGAGCAGTTCTTC.

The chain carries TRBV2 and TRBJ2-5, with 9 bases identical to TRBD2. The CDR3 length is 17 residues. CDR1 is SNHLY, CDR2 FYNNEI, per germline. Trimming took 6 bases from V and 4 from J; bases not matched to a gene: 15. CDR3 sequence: CASRNAPLRGGLETQYF. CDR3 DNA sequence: TGTGCCAGCAGGAACGCCCCCCTGCGGGGGGGCTTAGAGACCCAGTACTTC.

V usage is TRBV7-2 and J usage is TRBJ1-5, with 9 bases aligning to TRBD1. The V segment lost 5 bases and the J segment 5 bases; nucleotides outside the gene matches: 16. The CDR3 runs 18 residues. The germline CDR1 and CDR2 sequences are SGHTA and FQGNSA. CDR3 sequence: CASSARAGTGTYDQPQHF. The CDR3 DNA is TGTGCCAGCAGCGCAAGGGCAGGGACAGGGACGTACGATCAGCCCCAGCATTTT.

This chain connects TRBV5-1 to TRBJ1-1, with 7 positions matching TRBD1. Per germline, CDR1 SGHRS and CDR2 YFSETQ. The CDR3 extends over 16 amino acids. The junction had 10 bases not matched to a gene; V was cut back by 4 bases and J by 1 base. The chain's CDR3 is CASSPRRGQENTEAFF. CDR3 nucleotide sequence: TGCGCCAGCAGCCCTAGGAGGGGGCAAGAGAACACTGAAGCTTTCTTT. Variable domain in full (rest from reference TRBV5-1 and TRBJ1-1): KAGVTQTPRYLIKTRGQQVTLSCSPISGHRSVSWYQQTPGQGLQFLFEYFSETQRNKGNFPGRFSGRQFSNSRSEMNVSTLELGDSALYLCASSPRRGQENTEAFFGQGTRLTVV.

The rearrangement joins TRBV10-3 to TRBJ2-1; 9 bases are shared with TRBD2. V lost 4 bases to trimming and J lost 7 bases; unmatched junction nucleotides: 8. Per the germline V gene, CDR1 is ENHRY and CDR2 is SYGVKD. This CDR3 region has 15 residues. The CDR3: CAISVGSGGPNEQFF. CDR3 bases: TGTGCCATCAGTGTTGGTAGCGGGGGACCTAATGAGCAGTTCTTC.

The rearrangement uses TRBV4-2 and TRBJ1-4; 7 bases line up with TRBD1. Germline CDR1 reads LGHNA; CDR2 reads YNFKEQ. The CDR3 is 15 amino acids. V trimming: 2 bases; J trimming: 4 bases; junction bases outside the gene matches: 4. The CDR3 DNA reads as TGTGCCAGCAGCCAACGGGACAGTTATAATGAAAAACTGTTTTTT. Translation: CASSQRDSYNEKLFF.

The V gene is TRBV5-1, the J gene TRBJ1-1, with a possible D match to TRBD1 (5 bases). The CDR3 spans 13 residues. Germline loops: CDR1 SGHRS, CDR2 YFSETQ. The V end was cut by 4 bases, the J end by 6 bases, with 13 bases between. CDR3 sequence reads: CASSKGPGAEAFF. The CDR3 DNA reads TGCGCCAGCAGCAAGGGACCGGGGGCTGAAGCTTTCTTT.